The 32 T cell receptor beta chains below come from one sample, sequenced in a study of neurological immune-mediated disorders. Time point indicated: technical triplicate 2. TCRdb recomputed calls from the 5' RACE reads with MiXCR, one row per CDR3 protein. This table has roughly 61,000 distinct CDR3 sequences, about 24% appearing once. Sample: PBMCs. The source of these receptors is a man between 60 and 75 years old with HTLV-1-associated myelopathy (HAM/TSP).

The chain carries TRBV18 and TRBJ1-1; 11 nucleotides agree with TRBD1. There are 14 residues in the CDR3. The V and J ends lost 5 bases and 4 bases, in that order; junction bases with no gene match: 3. CDR1 is KGHSH, CDR2 LQKENI, per germline. CDR3 coding DNA: TGTGCCAGCTCATCGGGGACAGGGGGCACTGAAGCTTTCTTT. Amino acid sequence: CASSSGTGGTEAFF.

This chain links TRBV28 with TRBJ2-5; 7 bases are shared with TRBD1. Germline trimming cut 4 bases from V and 1 base from J; bases unmatched to any gene: 9. Germline V lookup: CDR1 MDHEN, CDR2 SYDVKM. The length of the CDR3 is 16 residues. Written as DNA, the CDR3 is TGTGCCAGCAGTTCTCATAAACAGGGGACCCAAGAGACCCAGTACTTC. Its protein is CASSSHKQGTQETQYF.

This clonotype was observed many times. The chain is built from TRBV6-2 or TRBV6-3 and TRBJ2-2; possible D gene TRBD2, 5 bases. With 2 bases removed from V and 4 bases from J, the gap between germline ends came to 14 bases. CDR1 is MNHEY and CDR2 is SVGEGT in the germline V gene. This CDR3 has 16 amino acids. The CDR3 region is CASSYGERFGTGELFF. The DNA of the CDR3 is TGTGCCAGCAGTTACGGGGAGAGGTTTGGCACCGGGGAGCTGTTTTTT.

This clonotype was seen ten or more times. V and J are TRBV7-9 and TRBJ1-1, with 7 bases lining up with TRBD1. CDR3 length: 15 residues. Germline CDR1 reads SEHNR; CDR2 reads FQNEAQ (reference sequence). V lost 5 bases and J lost 2; bases outside the gene matches: 8. CDR3 residues: CASSPGAGGNTEAFF. The CDR3 bases are TGTGCCAGCAGCCCCGGGGCAGGGGGAAACACTGAAGCTTTCTTT.

This clonotype was seen at least ten times. This rearrangement joins TRBV3-1 to TRBJ2-6; TRBD1 matches 7 bases. Germline CDR1 is LGHDT and CDR2 is YNNKEL (reference sequence). The ends lost 4 bases at V and 4 bases at J; junction bases unmatched: 7. This CDR3 spans 16 amino acids. The CDR3 sequence: CASSRTGSWGANVLTF. In DNA form, the CDR3 reads TGTGCCAGCAGCCGGACAGGTTCGTGGGGGGCCAACGTCCTGACTTTC.

This sequence joins TRBV14 and TRBJ2-7; 7 positions match TRBD2. The germline V gene has CDR1 SGHDN and CDR2 FVKESK. J lost 6 bases, V lost 4 bases, and 6 bases had no gene match. The CDR3 consists of 13 residues. For the CDR3, the DNA is TGTGCCAGCAGCCGAGGACTAGTCTTCGAGCAGTACTTC. It specifies CASSRGLVFEQYF.

The sample holds many counts of this clonotype. This chain links TRBV12-3 or TRBV12-4 with TRBJ2-1; the match to TRBD2 covers 11 bases. The CDR3 length is 15 residues. Germline trimming cut 5 bases from V and 4 bases from J; bases unmatched to any gene: 4. CDR3: CASSVGTSGYNEQFF. The DNA for the CDR3 is TGTGCCAGCAGTGTCGGGACTAGCGGTTACAATGAGCAGTTCTTC.

Ten or more counts support this clonotype. The V gene is TRBV7-9, the J gene TRBJ2-2; D possibly matches TRBD1 or TRBD2 (6 bases each). Germline V gene data show CDR1 as SEHNR and CDR2 as FQNEAQ (reference sequence). Trimming stripped 4 bases from V and 6 bases from J, with 15 bases between. This CDR3 is built from 15 residues. The CDR3 region has the DNA TGTGCCAGCAGCTGGTCCGGGGGCAAGGCCGGGGAGCTGTTTTTT. It codes for CASSWSGGKAGELFF. The full variable domain, rest sourced from reference TRBV7-9 and TRBJ2-2, is DTGVSQNPRHKITKRGQNVTFRCDPISEHNRLYWYRQTLGQGPEFLTYFQNEAQLEKSRLLSDRFSAERPKGSFSTLEIQRTEQGDSAMYLCASSWSGGKAGELFFGEGSRLTVL.

This clonotype was picked up many times. The genes are TRBV5-1 and TRBJ2-3, with a possible D match to TRBD1 (6 bases). The CDR3 loop spans 12 amino acids. The V end lost 3 bases, the J end lost 6 bases, and 8 bases lay between the germline ends. CDR1 is SGHRS, CDR2 YFSETQ, per germline. The CDR3: CASSYQGDTQYF. The CDR3, as DNA: TGCGCCAGCAGCTACCAGGGGGATACGCAGTATTTT. Filled out from reference TRBV5-1 and TRBJ2-3, the complete variable domain reads KAGVTQTPRYLIKTRGQQVTLSCSPISGHRSVSWYQQTPGQGLQFLFEYFSETQRNKGNFPGRFSGRQFSNSRSEMNVSTLELGDSALYLCASSYQGDTQYFGPGTRLTVL.

This clonotype was recorded at least ten times. The V gene is TRBV10-3, the J gene TRBJ2-3; 7 bases are a match to TRBD2. From germline, CDR1 is ENHRY and CDR2 SYGVKD. CDR3 length equals 14 residues. Trimming cost V 11 bases and J 1 base; bases outside gene matches: 9. The CDR3 loop is CASGRGEGTDTQYF. Here the CDR3 DNA reads TGTGCCTCTGGGAGGGGAGAGGGCACAGATACGCAGTATTTT.

This clonotype was counted many times. This sequence joins TRBV29-1 and TRBJ1-4, with D perhaps matching TRBD1 (5 bases). This CDR3 region has 13 residues. The germline V and J ends were trimmed by 7 bases and 3 bases, with 12 bases remaining between them. Germline CDR1 reads SQVTM; CDR2 reads ANQGSEA. CDR3 in amino acids: CSARGGANEKLFF. In DNA, the CDR3 is TGCAGCGCAAGGGGAGGGGCTAATGAAAAACTGTTTTTT.

This clonotype was counted at least ten times. This chain uses TRBV14 with TRBJ2-7; 10 bases match TRBD2. Unmatched junction bases numbered 5, after V lost 4 bases and J lost 2 bases. The CDR3 is 15 amino acids. CDR1 is SGHDN, CDR2 FVKESK, per germline. DNA for the CDR3: TGTGCCAGCAGCCTTAGCGGGAGGCTTACCTACGAGCAGTACTTC. This gives the protein CASSLSGRLTYEQYF.

This clonotype was detected many times. The gene calls are TRBV5-1 and TRBJ2-5, with unresolved D. V gave up 4 bases and J gave up 3 bases, with 4 bases separating them. This CDR3 spans 11 amino acids. Germline V gives CDR1 SGHRS, CDR2 YFSETQ. The CDR3 DNA follows: TGCGCCAGCAGCGTAGAAGAGACCCAGTACTTC. Translation gives CASSVEETQYF.

This clonotype was seen at least ten times. This chain connects TRBV6-5 to TRBJ2-3; D is possibly TRBD1 or TRBD2 (5 bases each). This CDR3 region has 14 residues. Per germline, CDR1 MNHEY and CDR2 SVGAGI. V lost 5 bases and J lost 4, with 13 bases in between. CDR3 protein: CASSPRDQADTQYF. Here the CDR3 DNA reads TGTGCCAGCAGTCCCCGGGACCAGGCAGATACGCAGTATTTT.

This clonotype appeared many times. The rearrangement uses TRBV28 and TRBJ2-7; 9 nucleotides match TRBD2. V was clipped by 8 bases and J by 2 bases; unmatched bases: 4. The CDR3 spans 13 residues. Per the germline V gene, CDR1 is MDHEN and CDR2 is SYDVKM. This chain's CDR3 is CASLAGGTYEQYF. The CDR3 bases are TGTGCCAGCTTGGCGGGAGGGACCTACGAGCAGTACTTC.

In the case of this clonotype: A read error is possible here, since a much larger clone lies one base away. The chain employs TRBV29-1 and TRBJ2-3; 9 nucleotides align to TRBD2. This CDR3 is built from 15 residues. The germline gives CDR1 SQVTM, CDR2 ANQGSEA. J was trimmed by 2 bases and V by 7 bases; bases with no gene match: 10. Here the CDR3 reads CSDNPASGNTDTQYF. In DNA, the CDR3 is TGCAGCGACAACCCCGCTAGCGGGAACACAGATACGCAGTATTTT.

This clonotype showed up many times. The chain is built from TRBV4-2 and TRBJ2-7, with D possibly TRBD2 on 6 matching bases. Per the germline V gene, CDR1 is LGHNA and CDR2 is YNFKEQ. The CDR3 spans 15 residues. V lost 1 base to trimming and J lost 3 bases, with 13 bases between them. Here the CDR3 DNA reads TGTGCCAGCAGCCAAGCGCCGGGAGCAATCTACGAGCAGTACTTC. This translates into CASSQAPGAIYEQYF.

The chain carries TRBV25-1 and TRBJ1-1; no firm D call. Germline values: CDR1 MGHDK, CDR2 SYGVNS. V lost 6 bases and J lost 3, with 26 bases in between. This CDR3 region has 18 residues. This CDR3 is CASSESANSEFFDTEAFF. DNA for the CDR3: TGTGCCAGCAGCGAAAGTGCGAACAGCGAATTTTTTGACACTGAAGCTTTCTTT.

The chain is built from TRBV10-3 and TRBJ1-1; D unresolved. The CDR3 has 12 amino acids. Trimming removed 6 bases at V and 1 base at J, with 6 bases between. The germline V gene has CDR1 ENHRY and CDR2 SYGVKD. CDR3 sequence (DNA): TGTGCCATCAGGTCTCCGAACACTGAAGCTTTCTTT. Its translation is CAIRSPNTEAFF.

This clonotype has a count of ten or more. The V call is TRBV5-1, the J call TRBJ2-1, with 10 bases lining up with TRBD2. This CDR3 is 17 amino acids long. With V trimmed by 4 bases and J by 0 bases, 7 bases remained unmatched. CDR1 is SGHRS and CDR2 is YFSETQ in the germline V gene. CDR3 in amino acids: CASSRGASGSSYNEQFF. CDR3 nucleotides: TGCGCCAGCAGCAGGGGCGCTAGCGGGAGCTCCTACAATGAGCAGTTCTTC.

This clonotype has a count of ten or more. The gene calls are TRBV12-3 or TRBV12-4 and TRBJ1-1; the D gene is possibly TRBD1 (6 bases). Trimming took 6 bases from V and 5 from J, leaving 19 bases between them. CDR3 size: 15 residues. CDR3 DNA: TGTGCCAGCAGCCCTCAAGGGACACCGAGGACTGAAGCTTTCTTT. Translation: CASSPQGTPRTEAFF.

This clonotype was recorded at least ten times. In DNA, the CDR3 is TGCAGTGTGAATCTTGCGGGCACAGATACGCAGTATTTT. Its protein is CSVNLAGTDTQYF. The J gene is TRBJ2-3, the V gene TRBV29-1, with D unresolved. CDR3 length equals 13 residues. Germline lookup yields CDR1 SQVTM and CDR2 ANQGSEA.

J is TRBJ2-1 and V is TRBV20-1; 8 bases are shared with TRBD2. This CDR3 comprises 13 residues. Germline V lookup: CDR1 DFQATT, CDR2 SNEGSKA (reference sequence). Trimming removed 6 bases from V and 10 bases from J; junction bases left unmatched: 11. CDR3 sequence (DNA): TGCAGTGCCGGGGGGGCTCTCCAGTCGGAGCAGTTCTTC. Protein sequence: CSAGGALQSEQFF.

This clonotype showed up many times. This chain's CDR3 is CASRQMGENTEAFF. The CDR3 DNA is TGTGCCAGCAGGCAAATGGGGGAAAACACTGAAGCTTTCTTT. This chain links TRBV7-9 with TRBJ1-1; D might be TRBD1 (5 bases). V lost 6 bases, J lost 2 bases, and 13 bases lay in between. There are 14 residues in the CDR3. CDR1 SEHNR and CDR2 FQNEAQ come from the germline V gene (reference sequence).

There are many counts of this clonotype. This chain links TRBV3-1 with TRBJ1-6, with 9 bases that match TRBD1. There are 16 residues in the CDR3. The germline V gene encodes CDR1 LGHDT and CDR2 YNNKEL (reference sequence). Trimming took 4 bases from V and 4 from J; bases not matched to a gene: 5. Here the CDR3 reads CASSPMDRGYNSPLHF. Written as DNA, the CDR3 is TGTGCCAGCAGCCCGATGGACAGGGGATATAATTCACCCCTCCACTTT.

This clonotype appeared a single time. This chain uses TRBV3-1 with TRBJ2-7; D ambiguous. From germline, CDR1 is LGHDT and CDR2 YNNKEL (reference sequence). V dropped 5 bases and J dropped 0 bases, with 14 bases sitting between them. The CDR3 runs to 15 residues. The CDR3 spells CASSLTGRSSYEQYF. CDR3 in DNA: TGTGCCAGCAGCTTGACTGGAAGGAGCTCCTACGAGCAGTACTTC.

This clonotype occurred many times. V and J are TRBV29-1 and TRBJ2-6; D may be TRBD1 (5 bases). The CDR3 is 17 amino acids. Germline lookup yields CDR1 SQVTM and CDR2 ANQGSEA. Trimming stripped 0 bases from V and 0 bases from J, with 12 bases between. The CDR3 region is CSVEDPWGPSGANVLTF. The CDR3 coding sequence is TGCAGCGTTGAAGATCCCTGGGGCCCCTCTGGGGCCAACGTCCTGACTTTC.

This clonotype has a handful of counts. The chain uses TRBV6-1 and TRBJ1-2; a weak D match, TRBD1 (6 bases). The CDR3 sequence is 17 residues long. The ends were cut back, 5 bases at V and 0 bases at J, with 19 bases in the middle. Germline values: CDR1 MNHNS, CDR2 SASEGT. This CDR3 reads CASSPTPGDGTNYGYTF. DNA for the CDR3: TGTGCCAGCAGTCCCACCCCAGGGGATGGGACTAACTATGGCTACACCTTC.

This clonotype has a handful of counts. The rearrangement links TRBV6-6 to TRBJ1-5, with D possibly TRBD1 on 5 matching bases. Germline lookup yields CDR1 MNHNY and CDR2 SVGAGI (reference sequence). V lost 0 bases and J 4 bases, leaving 13 bases between the germline ends. The CDR3 spans 16 residues. The CDR3 loop is CASSYSGGTRNQPQHF. CDR3 sequence (DNA): TGTGCCAGCAGTTACTCCGGGGGGACTCGAAATCAGCCCCAGCATTTT.

A few counts support this clonotype. The genes are TRBV7-9 and TRBJ2-5; 7 positions match TRBD2. The CDR3 length is 15 residues. Germline V lookup: CDR1 SEHNR, CDR2 FQNEAQ (reference sequence). Trimming removed 4 bases from V and 2 bases from J; junction bases left unmatched: 7. The CDR3 nucleotides are TGTGCCAGCAGCTCCGGAGTCGGGGGGCAAGAGACCCAGTACTTC. Its protein product is CASSSGVGGQETQYF.

This clonotype was detected only a few times. This chain connects TRBV7-3 to TRBJ2-1, with 11 bases matching TRBD2. V trimming: 4 bases; J trimming: 7 bases; junction bases outside the gene matches: 9. This CDR3 spans 16 amino acids. Germline V CDR1 and CDR2: SGHTA, FQGTGA. This CDR3 reads CASSSGLAEPGNEQFF. CDR3 nucleotides: TGTGCCAGCAGCTCGGGACTAGCGGAACCAGGTAATGAGCAGTTCTTC.

The gene calls are TRBV5-1 and TRBJ2-7; 8 nucleotides agree with TRBD1. The V gene end was trimmed by 1 base and the J gene end by 6 bases; junction bases not matched to a gene: 9. CDR3 length equals 15 residues. Germline values: CDR1 SGHRS, CDR2 YFSETQ. The CDR3 spells CASSLLEQGVREQYF. The CDR3 DNA reads as TGCGCCAGCAGCTTGCTAGAACAGGGGGTCCGCGAGCAGTACTTC.